Shown below are 25 T cell receptor beta chains from a single sample sequenced in a study of T cells in localized non-small cell lung cancer. This table comes from immunoSEQ multiplex PCR, and its TCRdb copy is limited to in-frame clones, with some not included. The table records around 1,100 clones, 30% to 45% of them present only once. Specimen: normal lung tissue next to the tumor, collected before any cancer treatment. These receptors all come from a man aged 40 to 70 with stage III lung adenocarcinoma.

This clone was seen a few times. The J gene is TRBJ1-4, the V gene TRBV27, with D possibly TRBD1 on 5 matching bases. Trimming removed 2 bases at V and 8 bases at J, with 9 bases between. CDR3 length equals 13 residues. Germline V CDR1 and CDR2: MNHEY, SMNVEV (reference sequence). CDR3 sequence: CASSLEGAEKLFF. CDR3 DNA: TGTGCCAGCAGTTTAGAAGGGGCCGAAAAACTGTTTTTT.

This clone has more than one count but fewer than ten. The chain has TRBV6-7 and TRBJ1-1; D not certain. TRBV6-7 is reported as an ORF; its role is uncertain. This CDR3 comprises 16 residues. Trimming left V 4 bases short and J 0 bases short, with 15 bases between. The CDR3 DNA reads as TGTGCCAGCAGTTCATGGGATGGGAGAATGAACACTGAAGCTTTCTTT. Translation: CASSSWDGRMNTEAFF.

The sample holds a few counts of this clone. The chain couples TRBV9 to TRBJ2-1; a weak D match, TRBD1 (6 bases). Germline values: CDR1 SGDLS, CDR2 YYNGEE. The ends were cut back, 1 base at V and 0 bases at J, with 8 bases in the middle. CDR3 length equals 15 residues. The CDR3 nucleotides are TGTGCCAGCAGCGTACAGGGGTACTCCTACAATGAGCAGTTCTTC. Translated: CASSVQGYSYNEQFF. The variable domain in full, completed from reference TRBV9 and TRBJ2-1, reads DSGVTQTPKHLITATGQRVTLRCSPRSGDLSVYWYQQSLDQGLQFLIQYYNGEERAKGNILERFSAQQFPDLHSELNLSSLELGDSALYFCASSVQGYSYNEQFFGPGTRLTVL.

In its sample, this clone is large. The rearrangement joins TRBV7-2 to TRBJ1-2; D call uncertain. The germline V gene has CDR1 SGHTA and CDR2 FQGNSA. Trimming stripped 5 bases from V and 2 bases from J, with 9 bases between. The CDR3 sequence is 13 residues long. The CDR3 nucleotides read TGTGCCAGCAGCCCCGCCTCGAACTATGGCTACACCTTC. Translation: CASSPASNYGYTF.

J is TRBJ2-3 and V is TRBV2; D call uncertain. V was pared by 5 bases and J by 2 bases, with 14 bases between. This CDR3 has 15 residues. Germline V lookup: CDR1 SNHLY, CDR2 FYNNEI. The CDR3 coding sequence is TGTGCCAGCAGTTCGGCCGGCGGTCTCACAGATACGCAGTATTTT. This translates into CASSSAGGLTDTQYF.

CDR3 residues: CASSRAGMNTEAFF. The CDR3 nucleotides are TGTGCCAGCAGCCGCGCGGGAATGAACACTGAAGCTTTCTTT. This chain links TRBV14 with TRBJ1-1; D not certain. V was clipped by 4 bases and J by 0 bases, with 9 bases between them. The CDR3 is made up of 14 amino acids. Germline assignment: CDR1 SGHDN and CDR2 FVKESK. The whole variable domain, remainder taken from reference TRBV14 and TRBJ1-1, is EAGVTQFPSHSVIEKGQTVTLRCDPISGHDNLYWYRRVMGKEIKFLLHFVKESKQDESGMPNNRFLAERTGGTYSTLKVQPAELEDSGVYFCASSRAGMNTEAFFGQGTRLTVV.

The V gene is TRBV28, the J gene TRBJ2-3; the match to TRBD2 covers 11 bases. Germline CDR1 is MDHEN and CDR2 is SYDVKM. J was trimmed by 6 bases and V by 5 bases; bases with no gene match: 7. The CDR3 has 15 residues. CDR3 residues: CASSTRLAGKDTQYF. The DNA for the CDR3 is TGTGCCAGCAGTACGCGACTAGCGGGGAAGGATACGCAGTATTTT.

This clone appeared a few times. This chain connects TRBV5-1 to TRBJ2-3; 8 bases are a match to TRBD2. CDR1 and CDR2 from the germline V gene are SGHRS and YFSETQ. The CDR3 sequence is 14 residues long. V gave up 4 bases and J gave up 6 bases; unmatched junction bases: 7. The CDR3 nucleotides read TGCGCCAGCAGCCTTACGGGCGGGAGGGATACGCAGTATTTT. Translating gives CASSLTGGRDTQYF.

The chain joins TRBV19 to TRBJ1-1; D gene uncertain. The CDR3 spans 16 residues. Germline assignment: CDR1 LNHDA and CDR2 SQIVND (reference sequence). Trimming cost V 5 bases and J 0 bases, with 16 bases left between them. For the CDR3, the DNA is TGTGCCAGTAGTCAGCTTACGATTATGATGAACACTGAAGCTTTCTTT. This encodes CASSQLTIMMNTEAFF.

In this sample, this clone turned up a few times. The chain joins TRBV30 to TRBJ1-6; D unresolved. Trimming pared 1 base from V and 12 bases from J, leaving 10 bases between. Germline V gene sequence: CDR1 GTSNPN, CDR2 SVGIG (reference sequence). The CDR3 has 12 residues. The CDR3 loop is CAWSDNGLPLHF. The CDR3 DNA is TGTGCCTGGAGTGATAACGGGTTACCCCTCCACTTT.

The chain carries TRBV28 and TRBJ2-7; perhaps TRBD1 as D (6 bases). Trimming shortened V by 2 bases and J by 2 bases, and 10 bases separated the two germline ends. The CDR3 has 14 residues. The germline V gene encodes CDR1 MDHEN and CDR2 SYDVKM. The CDR3 region has the DNA TGTGCCAGCAGTTTAGTACAGGGACCCTACGAGCAGTACTTC. Translated, it gives CASSLVQGPYEQYF.

This chain links TRBV19 with TRBJ2-1, with D perhaps matching TRBD1 (5 bases). The CDR3 is made up of 14 amino acids. The V end was cut by 9 bases, the J end by 3 bases, with 15 bases between. Germline CDR1 and CDR2: LNHDA and SQIVND (reference sequence). The CDR3 spells CASSLGVNYNEQFF. CDR3 bases: TGTGCCAGCTCGTTAGGGGTTAACTACAATGAGCAGTTCTTC.

This clone was seen more than once but under ten times. The junction and the germline gene differ at one end; a read error may be behind it. The CDR3 bases are TGTGCTAGCAGCCCGGGGACAGAGAACACCGGGGAGCTGTTTTTT. The encoded protein is CASSPGTENTGELFF. The chain links TRBV7-7 to TRBJ2-2, with 7 bases lining up with TRBD1. Germline V lookup: CDR1 SSHAT, CDR2 FNYEAQ (reference sequence). This CDR3 is 15 amino acids long.

This rearrangement joins TRBV18 to TRBJ2-7; a weak D match, TRBD1 (6 bases). Looked up from germline, CDR1 is KGHSH and CDR2 is LQKENI. The germline V and J ends were trimmed by 2 bases and 9 bases, with 20 bases remaining between them. This CDR3 spans 15 amino acids. CDR3 nucleotides: TGTGCCAGCTCACCAGGGACCGGGACACGAGACGGGCAGTACTTC. Its translation is CASSPGTGTRDGQYF.

In this sample, this clone turned up a few times. J is TRBJ2-1 and V is TRBV11-3; TRBD1 agrees at 7 bases. The CDR3 sequence is 14 residues long. Unmatched junction bases numbered 13, after V lost 5 bases and J lost 12 bases. Germline V gene lookup returns CDR1 SGHNT and CDR2 YENEEA. The chain's CDR3 is CASSDGYRGSWQFF. CDR3 in DNA: TGTGCCAGCAGCGATGGGTACAGGGGCAGTTGGCAGTTCTTC.

This clone was counted only a few times. The chain links TRBV10-3 to TRBJ1-2; D remains ambiguous. Germline V gives CDR1 ENHRY, CDR2 SYGVKD. V was pared by 10 bases and J by 4 bases, with 13 bases between. CDR3 size: 12 residues. The CDR3 region is CASSGLPYGYTF. The CDR3 DNA follows: TGTGCCAGCTCAGGACTTCCCTATGGCTACACCTTC.

This clone is labeled large. The J gene is TRBJ2-7, the V gene TRBV1. TRBV1 is a documented pseudogene. CDR3 length: 14 amino acids. The CDR3 spells CASSQEGSDYEQYF. The CDR3 DNA follows: TGCGCCAGCAGCCAAGAAGGGTCCGATTACGAGCAGTACTTC.

Only a few counts were recorded for this clone. The V and J genes are TRBV1 and TRBJ1-5. TRBV1 counts as a pseudogene. The CDR3 runs 15 residues. The CDR3 reads CASSQDERGGRPQHF. CDR3 DNA: TGCGCCAGCAGCCAAGATGAAAGGGGAGGCCGGCCCCAGCATTTT.

The chain employs TRBV11-3 and TRBJ2-6; unclear D gene. Germline assignment: CDR1 SGHNT and CDR2 YENEEA. V lost 4 bases and J lost 2, with 12 bases in between. The CDR3 runs to 16 residues. The CDR3 DNA sequence: TGTGCCAGCAGCTCCTCGGGTCGAACTGGGGCCAACGTCCTGACTTTC. Its translation is CASSSSGRTGANVLTF.

V and J are TRBV19 and TRBJ1-4; D is perhaps TRBD1 (6 bases). V gave up 5 bases and J gave up 7 bases, with 11 bases separating them. Germline V gene data show CDR1 as LNHDA and CDR2 as SQIVND (reference sequence). CDR3 length: 13 residues. In DNA form, the CDR3 reads TGTGCCAGTAGTCAGGGGCTAGGTGAAAAACTGTTTTTT. This codes for CASSQGLGEKLFF.

This clone was observed a few times. J is TRBJ1-2 and V is TRBV6-8; D gene ambiguous. Deletions cut 2 bases from V and 7 bases from J, with 8 bases between. The CDR3 loop spans 12 amino acids. Germline CDR1 MNHGY, CDR2 SAAAGT. The CDR3 spells CASSYHGGGYTF. The CDR3 DNA reads as TGTGCCAGCAGTTACCATGGAGGTGGCTACACCTTC.

This clone was picked up one time. The chain links TRBV30 to TRBJ1-2, with TRBD1 as a possible D gene (6 bases). CDR3 length equals 11 residues. Germline assignment: CDR1 GTSNPN and CDR2 SVGIG (reference sequence). V was clipped by 3 bases and J by 10 bases, with 12 bases between them. The CDR3 loop reads CAWRGGPIYTF. In DNA, the CDR3 is TGTGCCTGGAGAGGGGGACCGATCTACACCTTC.

This sequence joins TRBV11-3 and TRBJ2-7, with 7 bases that match TRBD2. CDR3 size: 14 residues. The germline CDR1 and CDR2 sequences are SGHNT and YENEEA. V shed 2 bases and J 2 bases; nucleotides not matched to a gene: 3. This CDR3 is CASSLSGGTYEQYF. The CDR3 DNA is TGTGCCAGCAGCTTATCGGGGGGTACCTACGAGCAGTACTTC. Based on the CDR3 plus reference TRBV11-3 and TRBJ2-7, the full variable domain is EAGVVQSPRYKIIEKKQPVAFWCNPISGHNTLYWYLQNLGQGPELLIRYENEEAVDDSQLPKDRFSAERLKGVDSTLKIQPAELGDSAVYLCASSLSGGTYEQYFGPGTRLTVT.

This clone has more than one count but fewer than ten. The DNA for the CDR3 is TGTGCCAGCAGCTTAGGGTTAGCCTCCTACGAGCAGTACTTC. This encodes CASSLGLASYEQYF. This rearrangement joins TRBV7-5 to TRBJ2-7; the table's D call, TRBD2, has no DNA check behind it. TRBV7-5 constitutes a pseudogene. This CDR3 has 14 amino acids.

In this sample, this clone turned up a few times. V and J are TRBV6-8 and TRBJ2-7, with D perhaps matching TRBD2 (5 bases). The germline V gene has CDR1 MNHGY and CDR2 SAAAGT. The CDR3 extends over 15 amino acids. Trimming stripped 7 bases from V and 6 bases from J, with 22 bases between. DNA of the CDR3: TGTGCCAGCACAAAGGAGGTCCCGAAAATTTCCGAGCAGTACTTC. Translating it yields CASTKEVPKISEQYF.